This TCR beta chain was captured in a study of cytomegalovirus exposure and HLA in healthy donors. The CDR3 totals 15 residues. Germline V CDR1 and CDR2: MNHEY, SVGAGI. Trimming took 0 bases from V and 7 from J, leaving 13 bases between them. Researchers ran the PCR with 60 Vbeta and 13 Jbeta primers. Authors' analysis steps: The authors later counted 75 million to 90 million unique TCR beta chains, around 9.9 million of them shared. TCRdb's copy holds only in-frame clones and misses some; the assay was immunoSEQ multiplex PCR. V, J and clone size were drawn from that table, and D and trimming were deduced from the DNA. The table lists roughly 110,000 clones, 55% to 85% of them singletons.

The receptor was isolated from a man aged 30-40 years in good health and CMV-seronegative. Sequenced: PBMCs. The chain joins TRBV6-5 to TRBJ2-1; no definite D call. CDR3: CASSYSSRGLNEQFF. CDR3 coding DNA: TGTGCCAGCAGTTACTCCTCCCGAGGCTTGAATGAGCAGTTCTTC.